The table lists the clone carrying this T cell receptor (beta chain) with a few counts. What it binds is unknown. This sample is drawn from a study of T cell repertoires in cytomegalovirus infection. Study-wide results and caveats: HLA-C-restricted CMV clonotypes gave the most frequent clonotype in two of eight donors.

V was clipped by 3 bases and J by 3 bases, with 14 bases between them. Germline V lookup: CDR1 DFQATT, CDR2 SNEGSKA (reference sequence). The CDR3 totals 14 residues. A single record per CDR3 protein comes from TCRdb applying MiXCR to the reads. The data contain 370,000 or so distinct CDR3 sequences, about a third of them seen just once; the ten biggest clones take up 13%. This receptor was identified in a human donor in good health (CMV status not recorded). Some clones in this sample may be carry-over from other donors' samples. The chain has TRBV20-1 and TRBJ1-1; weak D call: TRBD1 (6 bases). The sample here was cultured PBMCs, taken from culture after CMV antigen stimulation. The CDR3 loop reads CSARGGLRDTEAFF. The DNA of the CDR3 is TGCAGTGCTAGGGGGGGCCTACGTGACACTGAAGCTTTCTTT.